A single sample is the source of the 29 T cell receptor beta chains below, sequenced in a study of T cells in Graves' hyperthyroidism and ophthalmopathy. Template material for amplifying TCR beta CDR3 regions consisted of RNA transcripts. A set of HTBI primers served as the primers for a first-round RT-PCR of the TCR CDR3. TCRdb independently ran MiXCR on the multiplex PCR reads; one entry per CDR3 protein. The sample comprises about 710,000 distinct CDR3 sequences, about 16% of which are singletons, and roughly 8% rests with the top ten. Sequencing used blood. The origin of the receptors is a man aged 18-30 years with Graves' hyperthyroidism.

This chain uses TRBV4-2 with TRBJ1-6; D ambiguous. V was cut by 4 bases and J by 7 bases, with 8 bases left in between. CDR3 size: 13 residues. Germline assignment: CDR1 LGHNA and CDR2 YNFKEQ. The CDR3 loop is CASSPAQNSPLHF. CDR3 DNA sequence: TGTGCCAGCAGCCCCGCCCAAAATTCACCCCTCCACTTT.

This clonotype was picked up a small number of times. V usage is TRBV29-1 and J usage is TRBJ2-7; 7 nucleotides align to TRBD2. This CDR3 comprises 13 residues. V lost 4 bases and J lost 0; bases outside the gene matches: 3. Germline V lookup: CDR1 SQVTM, CDR2 ANQGSEA. The CDR3 here is CSVGLAFSYEQYF. CDR3 nucleotide sequence: TGCAGCGTTGGACTAGCATTCTCCTACGAGCAGTACTTC.

The chain uses TRBV28 and TRBJ1-6; tentative D call: TRBD1 (6 bases). The CDR3 totals 16 residues. The germline gives CDR1 MDHEN, CDR2 SYDVKM. The V end lost 0 bases, the J end lost 12 bases, and 18 bases lay between the germline ends. DNA of the CDR3: TGTGCCAGCAGTTTATGGGGGACACCTACTGAATTACCCCTCCACTTT. It yields the protein CASSLWGTPTELPLHF.

The chain employs TRBV7-9 and TRBJ2-1; TRBD2 agrees at 13 bases. Looked up from germline, CDR1 is SEHNR and CDR2 is FQNEAQ (reference sequence). The CDR3 is 17 amino acids. The V and J ends lost 4 bases and 3 bases, in that order; junction bases with no gene match: 6. The CDR3 reads CASSWRTSGSHYNEQFF. The CDR3 nucleotides are TGTGCCAGCAGCTGGAGGACTAGCGGGAGCCACTACAATGAGCAGTTCTTC.

This clonotype was detected many times. The rearrangement uses TRBV2 and TRBJ1-2; 7 nucleotides line up with TRBD1. This CDR3 comprises 12 residues. The J segment lost 7 bases and the V segment lost 8 bases, leaving 7 bases of the junction unmatched. CDR1 and CDR2 from the germline V gene are SNHLY and FYNNEI. The CDR3 is CASGTGAGGYTF. CDR3 in DNA: TGTGCCAGCGGTACAGGGGCCGGTGGCTACACCTTC.

This sequence joins TRBV20-1 and TRBJ2-1; no clear D. This CDR3 comprises 11 residues. Germline CDR1 is DFQATT and CDR2 is SNEGSKA (reference sequence). V dropped 5 bases and J dropped 9 bases, with 11 bases sitting between them. The CDR3, as DNA: TGCAGTGCTGGGCGTCCTGGTGAGCAGTTCTTC. Translated, it gives CSAGRPGEQFF.

The DNA of the CDR3 is TGTGCCACCTTCGGAACAACTAATGAAAAACTGTTTTTT. It encodes CATFGTTNEKLFF. V and J are TRBV28 and TRBJ1-4; D is unclear. This CDR3 has 13 amino acids. Trimming took 10 bases from V and 0 from J, leaving 9 bases between them. Germline-derived CDR1 and CDR2 are MDHEN and SYDVKM.

The chain couples TRBV5-1 to TRBJ2-7; D remains ambiguous. The CDR3 sequence is 14 residues long. V shed 1 base and J shed 2 bases, with 10 bases lying between them. From germline, CDR1 is SGHRS and CDR2 YFSETQ. CDR3 sequence: CASSLIGNPYEQYF. The CDR3 DNA sequence: TGCGCCAGCAGCTTGATAGGGAACCCCTACGAGCAGTACTTC.

This clonotype has just a few counts. This rearrangement joins TRBV4-1 to TRBJ2-5; 9 positions match TRBD1. The CDR3 totals 16 residues. The V segment lost 2 bases and the J segment 4 bases; nucleotides outside the gene matches: 8. Per germline, CDR1 MGHRA and CDR2 YSYEKL. CDR3 nucleotide sequence: TGCGCCAGCAGCCAAAGAGGGGGACAGGGAACAGAGACCCAGTACTTC. Translating gives CASSQRGGQGTETQYF.

The chain recombines TRBV7-8 with TRBJ1-5, with D possibly matching TRBD1 (5 bases). Trimming left V 4 bases short and J 0 bases short, with 16 bases between. The CDR3 spans 17 residues. Germline assignment: CDR1 SGHVS and CDR2 FQNEAQ. CDR3 sequence: CASSSGTGFYSNQPQHF. As DNA, the CDR3 is TGTGCCAGCAGCTCGGGAACAGGTTTTTATAGCAATCAGCCCCAGCATTTT. The variable domain in full, completed from reference TRBV7-8 and TRBJ1-5, reads GAGVSQSPRYKVAKRGQDVALRCDPISGHVSLFWYQQALGQGPEFLTYFQNEAQLDKSGLPSDRFFAERPEGSVSTLKIQRTQQEDSAVYLCASSSGTGFYSNQPQHFGDGTRLSIL.

The chain has TRBV28 and TRBJ1-2; the D gene is possibly TRBD1 (6 bases). The germline V gene encodes CDR1 MDHEN and CDR2 SYDVKM. V lost 7 bases and J 1 base, leaving 10 bases between the germline ends. The CDR3 sequence is 13 residues long. As DNA, the CDR3 is TGTGCCAGCAAAGAAGGGGGTAACTATGGCTACACCTTC. It is translated as CASKEGGNYGYTF.

V is TRBV27 and J is TRBJ1-2, with D possibly being TRBD1 (5 bases). CDR3 length: 15 residues. CDR1 MNHEY and CDR2 SMNVEV come from the germline V gene (reference sequence). Trimming shortened V by 5 bases and J by 4 bases, and 17 bases separated the two germline ends. This chain's CDR3 is CASSPGGGRGYGYTF. The CDR3 DNA follows: TGTGCCAGCAGTCCCGGGGGAGGGCGAGGCTATGGCTACACCTTC.

This clonotype was seen ten or more times. The chain joins TRBV2 to TRBJ1-1, with D tentatively TRBD1 (5 bases). V was clipped by 7 bases and J by 8 bases, with 17 bases between them. The CDR3 length is 13 residues. Germline CDR1 and CDR2: SNHLY and FYNNEI. CDR3 in DNA: TGTGCCAGCACGGACTGGAATGGGGGAGAAGCTTTCTTT. Residues: CASTDWNGGEAFF.

The chain recombines TRBV12-3 or TRBV12-4 with TRBJ2-6; no definite D call. The V gene lost 3 bases and the J gene lost 0 bases, with 18 bases spanning the gap. The CDR3 contains 19 residues. Here the CDR3 reads CASSFSPSAARSGANVLTF. Written as DNA, the CDR3 is TGTGCCAGCAGTTTTAGCCCTTCGGCGGCTCGCTCTGGGGCCAACGTCCTGACTTTC.

V is TRBV3-1 and J is TRBJ2-1, with TRBD1 identical over 10 bases. Germline trimming cut 5 bases from V and 9 bases from J; bases unmatched to any gene: 10. The V gene's germline CDR1 is LGHDT and CDR2 YNNKEL (reference sequence). The CDR3 has 15 residues. CDR3 sequence (DNA): TGTGCCAGCAGCAGCCGGGACAGGGGTTTTGGTGAGCAGTTCTTC. The encoded protein is CASSSRDRGFGEQFF.

This clonotype was detected ten times or more. The chain employs TRBV5-6 and TRBJ1-2; D not resolved. The CDR3 length is 13 residues. Deletions cut 2 bases from V and 3 bases from J, with 8 bases between. Germline lookup yields CDR1 SGHDT and CDR2 YYEEEE. The CDR3 DNA is TGTGCCAGCAGCTTTGGGTCCGACTATGGCTACACCTTC. Translated, it gives CASSFGSDYGYTF.

The gene calls are TRBV19 and TRBJ2-1; D remains ambiguous. In germline, CDR1 is LNHDA, CDR2 SQIVND (reference sequence). There are 16 residues in the CDR3. V was pared by 0 bases and J by 0 bases, with 9 bases between. Written as DNA, the CDR3 is TGTGCCAGTAGTATAGAGACACCCAGCTCCTACAATGAGCAGTTCTTC. Translating it yields CASSIETPSSYNEQFF.

This clonotype has just a few counts. The gene calls are TRBV19 and TRBJ2-1; no clear D. The germline V gene has CDR1 LNHDA and CDR2 SQIVND (reference sequence). V lost 3 bases and J 8 bases, leaving 14 bases between the germline ends. The CDR3 length is 14 residues. The DNA for the CDR3 is TGTGCCAGTAGTATCGGGTCGGGTCCACATGAGCAGTTCTTC. This translates into CASSIGSGPHEQFF.

This sequence joins TRBV12-3 or TRBV12-4 and TRBJ1-3; 8 bases agree with TRBD1. Trimming took 3 bases from V and 2 from J; bases not matched to a gene: 6. The CDR3 runs 16 residues. CDR3 protein: CASSFRQGPPGNTIYF. The CDR3 bases are TGTGCCAGCAGTTTCCGACAGGGGCCTCCTGGAAACACCATATATTTT.

The DNA for the CDR3 is TGTGCCAGTAGGCCAACTAGCTCTAGGGAGCTGTTTTTT. This sequence encodes CASRPTSSRELFF. V gene TRBV19 combines with J gene TRBJ2-2; a possible D gene is TRBD2 (6 bases). Germline CDR1 reads LNHDA; CDR2 reads SQIVND (reference sequence). Deletions cut 6 bases from V and 9 bases from J, with 14 bases between. The CDR3 runs 13 residues. The full variable domain, completed using reference TRBV19 and TRBJ2-2, is DGGITQSPKYLFRKEGQNVTLSCEQNLNHDAMYWYRQDPGQGLRLIYYSQIVNDFQKGDIAEGYSVSREKKESFPLTVTSAQKNPTAFYLCASRPTSSRELFFGEGSRLTVL.

J is TRBJ2-1 and V is TRBV29-1; 7 positions match TRBD2. V gave up 4 bases and J gave up 9 bases; unmatched junction bases: 12. Germline values: CDR1 SQVTM, CDR2 ANQGSEA. CDR3 length: 14 residues. The CDR3 nucleotides read TGCAGCGTTGGGCCCTTGGGGGGGGGTGGTGAGCAGTTCTTC. Protein: CSVGPLGGGGEQFF.

This chain links TRBV9 with TRBJ2-3; TRBD2 might be the D (5 bases). V was pared by 0 bases and J by 5 bases, with 22 bases between. Germline CDR1 is SGDLS and CDR2 is YYNGEE. The CDR3 spans 18 residues. The CDR3, as DNA: TGTGCCAGCAGCGTAGTGGCTAGCACCCCCCCACCGGAAGATACGCAGTATTTT. It translates to CASSVVASTPPPEDTQYF.

This clonotype came up many times. The junction does not match germline at one end; this may be a read error. The J gene is TRBJ2-3, the V gene TRBV5-1; 10 nucleotides align to TRBD2. The germline CDR1 and CDR2 sequences are SGHRS and YFSETQ. The CDR3 contains 15 residues. The CDR3 protein is CASSPGTSGTDTQYF. CDR3 bases: TGTGCCAGCAGTCCCGGGACTAGCGGCACAGATACGCAGTATTTT.

The chain couples TRBV29-1 to TRBJ1-4; 7 nucleotides match TRBD1. This CDR3 has 12 amino acids. Germline-derived CDR1 and CDR2 are SQVTM and ANQGSEA. Trimming removed 7 bases from V and 10 bases from J; junction bases left unmatched: 9. In nucleotides, the CDR3 is TGCAGCGCCACGACAGGGAGTGGAAAACTGTTTTTT. Protein sequence: CSATTGSGKLFF. The variable domain in full, with the rest retrieved from reference TRBV29-1 and TRBJ1-4, is SAVISQKPSRDICQRGTSLTIQCQVDSQVTMMFWYRQQPGQSLTLIATANQGSEATYESGFVIDKFPISRPNLTFSTLTVSNMSPEDSSIYLCSATTGSGKLFFGSGTQLSVL.

The V and J genes are TRBV6-2 or TRBV6-3 and TRBJ2-5, with a tentative D call TRBD2 (6 bases). The germline CDR1 and CDR2 sequences are MNHEY and SVGEGT. The V gene lost 4 bases and the J gene lost 0 bases, with 12 bases spanning the gap. The CDR3 loop spans 15 amino acids. Here the CDR3 DNA reads TGTGCCAGCAGTTCCGCCCGACTAGACCAAGAGACCCAGTACTTC. Its protein product is CASSSARLDQETQYF.

This chain connects TRBV24-1 to TRBJ2-2; unclear D gene. The CDR3 has 15 amino acids. Trimming took off 3 bases at V and 1 base at J, with 8 bases between the two ends. Germline CDR1 KGHDR, CDR2 SFDVKD. In DNA, the CDR3 is TGTGCCACCAGTGATGTGGCACGGAACACCGGGGAGCTGTTTTTT. This translates into CATSDVARNTGELFF.

The chain joins TRBV12-3 or TRBV12-4 to TRBJ2-3, with 11 bases fitting TRBD2. CDR3 length: 15 amino acids. V was pared by 5 bases and J by 5 bases, with 6 bases of the junction left unmatched. The CDR3 region is CASSPTSGMVDTQYF. The CDR3 DNA follows: TGTGCCAGCAGTCCGACTAGCGGGATGGTAGATACGCAGTATTTT.

The chain joins TRBV19 to TRBJ2-1, with a possible D match to TRBD2 (5 bases). Germline values: CDR1 LNHDA, CDR2 SQIVND (reference sequence). CDR3 length equals 14 residues. With 3 bases removed from V and 6 bases from J, the gap between germline ends came to 12 bases. The CDR3 DNA sequence: TGTGCCAGTAGTATTAATCTAGCCCCCAATGAGCAGTTCTTC. Residues: CASSINLAPNEQFF.

The table lists this clonotype with a few counts. The chain has TRBV6-1 and TRBJ2-3; TRBD2 might be the D (6 bases). Trimming removed 6 bases from V and 2 bases from J, with 12 bases in between. The CDR3 totals 14 residues. Germline lookup yields CDR1 MNHNS and CDR2 SASEGT. CDR3 DNA: TGTGCCAGCAGGTTAGCGGACCCCACAGATACGCAGTATTTT. Translated, it gives CASRLADPTDTQYF.